This TCR beta chain was documented in a study of shared clonotypes between healthy human individuals. Study-level points and caveats: Naive CD4 clonotype sharing across a few donors was around 5%.

Assay: immunoSEQ multiplex PCR; the TCRdb copy retains only in-frame clones and omits some. The data show about 1 million clones, about 80% seen once. As regards this clone: What it recognizes is unknown. At one end, the junction sequence differs from germline, possibly due to a read error.

The CDR3 contains 15 residues. CDR1 SSHAT and CDR2 FNYEAQ come from the germline V gene (reference sequence). The V gene is TRBV7-7, the J gene TRBJ2-1; D tentatively reads TRBD1 or TRBD2 (5 bases each). The receptor comes from a man aged 18 to 29 in good health. Sequenced material: memory CD4+ T cells sorted from blood. The sample's subset: CD45RA-negative fraction. The CDR3 nucleotides read TGTGCTAGCAGCTTACTAGAGGGGTCCTACAATGAGCAGTTCTTC. Translating it yields CASSLLEGSYNEQFF.